This T cell receptor (beta chain) appears in the sequencing data of a study of cytomegalovirus exposure and HLA in healthy donors. Losses at the gene ends were 2 bases for V and 5 bases for J; bases not matched to a gene: 3. Germline V gives CDR1 MNHEY, CDR2 SVGAGI. CDR3 length: 13 residues. The method was immunoSEQ multiplex PCR; TCRdb's version includes in-frame clones alone and lacks a portion of them. The data contain 150,000 to 200,000 clones, nearly 90% of them seen just once; the ten biggest clones take up 3.5% to 4.5%. J is TRBJ2-7 and V is TRBV6-5, with 7 bases identical to TRBD2. The source material was PBMCs. This clonotype originated in a man aged 18 to 30 in good health and CMV-seropositive. CDR3 in DNA: TGTGCCAGCAGTTACGGTGGGGGGGACGAGCAGTACTTC. This gives the protein CASSYGGGDEQYF.